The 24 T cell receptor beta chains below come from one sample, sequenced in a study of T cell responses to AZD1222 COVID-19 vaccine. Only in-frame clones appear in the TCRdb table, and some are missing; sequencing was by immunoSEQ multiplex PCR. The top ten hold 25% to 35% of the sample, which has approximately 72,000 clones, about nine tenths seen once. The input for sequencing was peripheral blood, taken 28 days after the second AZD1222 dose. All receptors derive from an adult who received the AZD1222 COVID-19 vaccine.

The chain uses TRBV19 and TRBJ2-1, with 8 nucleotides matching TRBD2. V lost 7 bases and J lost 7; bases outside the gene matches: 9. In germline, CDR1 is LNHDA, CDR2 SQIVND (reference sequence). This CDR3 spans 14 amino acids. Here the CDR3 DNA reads TGTGCCAGTAAAGCGGCGGGAGGATCTAATGAGCAGTTCTTC. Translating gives CASKAAGGSNEQFF.

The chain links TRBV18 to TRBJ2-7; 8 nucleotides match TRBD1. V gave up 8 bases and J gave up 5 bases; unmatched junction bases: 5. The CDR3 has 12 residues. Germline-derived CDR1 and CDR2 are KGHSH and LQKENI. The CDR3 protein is CASQGAGDEQYF. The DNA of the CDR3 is TGTGCCAGCCAGGGGGCTGGCGACGAGCAGTACTTC.

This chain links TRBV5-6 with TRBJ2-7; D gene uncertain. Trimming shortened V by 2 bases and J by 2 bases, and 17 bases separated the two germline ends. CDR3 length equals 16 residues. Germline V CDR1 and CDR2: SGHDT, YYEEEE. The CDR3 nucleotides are TGTGCCAGCAGCTTTTCCCGTCAAGTAACCACCTACGAGCAGTACTTC. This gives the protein CASSFSRQVTTYEQYF. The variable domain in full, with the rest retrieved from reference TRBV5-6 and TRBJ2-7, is DAGVTQSPTHLIKTRGQQVTLRCSPKSGHDTVSWYQQALGQGPQFIFQYYEEEERQRGNFPDRFSGHQFPNYSSELNVNALLLGDSALYLCASSFSRQVTTYEQYFGPGTRLTVT.

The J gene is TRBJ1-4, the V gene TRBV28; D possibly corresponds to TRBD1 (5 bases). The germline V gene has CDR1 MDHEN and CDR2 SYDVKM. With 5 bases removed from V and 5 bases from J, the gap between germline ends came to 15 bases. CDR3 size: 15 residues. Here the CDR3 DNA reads TGTGCCAGCAGTCGTCCGGGGGACCACAATGAAAAACTGTTTTTT. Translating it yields CASSRPGDHNEKLFF. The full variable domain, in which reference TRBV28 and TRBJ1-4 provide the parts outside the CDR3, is DVKVTQSSRYLVKRTGEKVFLECVQDMDHENMFWYRQDPGLGLRLIYFSYDVKMKEKGDIPEGYSVSREKKERFSLILESASTNQTSMYLCASSRPGDHNEKLFFGSGTQLSVL.

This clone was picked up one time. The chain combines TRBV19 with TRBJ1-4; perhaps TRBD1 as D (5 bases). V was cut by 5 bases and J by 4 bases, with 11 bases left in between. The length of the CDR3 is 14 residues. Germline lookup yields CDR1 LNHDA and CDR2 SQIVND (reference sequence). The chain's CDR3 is CASSSQEDNEKLFF. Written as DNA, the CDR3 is TGTGCCAGTAGTTCACAGGAAGATAATGAAAAACTGTTTTTT.

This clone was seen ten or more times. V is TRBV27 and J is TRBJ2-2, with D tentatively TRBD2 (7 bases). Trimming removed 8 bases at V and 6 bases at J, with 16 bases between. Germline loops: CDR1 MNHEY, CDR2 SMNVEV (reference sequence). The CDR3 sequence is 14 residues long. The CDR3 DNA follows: TGTGCCAGCCGGGGGGCTCTTGGGCCCGGGGAGCTGTTTTTT. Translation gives CASRGALGPGELFF.

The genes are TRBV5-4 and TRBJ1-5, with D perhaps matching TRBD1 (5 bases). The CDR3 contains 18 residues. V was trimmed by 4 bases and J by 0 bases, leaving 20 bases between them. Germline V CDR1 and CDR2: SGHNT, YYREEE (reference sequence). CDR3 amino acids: CASSHRDGRQYSNQPQHF. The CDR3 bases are TGTGCCAGCAGCCATCGGGACGGTCGACAGTATAGCAATCAGCCCCAGCATTTT.

The CDR3 is CASSKGTVESSGANVLTF. The DNA of the CDR3 is TGTGCCAGCAGCAAAGGGACAGTAGAAAGCTCTGGGGCCAACGTCCTGACTTTC. The genes are TRBV21-1 and TRBJ2-6; the table calls TRBD1, which could not be checked here. TRBV21-1 is assigned pseudogene status. The CDR3 contains 18 residues.

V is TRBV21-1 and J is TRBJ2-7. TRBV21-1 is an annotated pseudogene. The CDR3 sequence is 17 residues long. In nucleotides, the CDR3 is TGTGCCAGCAGCAAAGCGGCGAAGGGACGAACTTCCTACGAGCAGTACTTC. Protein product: CASSKAAKGRTSYEQYF.

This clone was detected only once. The CDR3 DNA reads as TGTGCCAGCAGTTTACAGTGGGACAGGGCCACTAACTATGGCTACACCTTC. This gives the protein CASSLQWDRATNYGYTF. This chain uses TRBV27 with TRBJ1-2; 9 bases are a match to TRBD1. The ends lost 2 bases at V and 0 bases at J; junction bases unmatched: 7. Germline V gives CDR1 MNHEY, CDR2 SMNVEV (reference sequence). The CDR3 runs to 17 residues.

The CDR3 region has the DNA TGTGCCAGCAGCTTTGGGGCTAGCACAGATACGCAGTATTTT. Translated: CASSFGASTDTQYF. The V call is TRBV7-3, the J call TRBJ2-3; weak D call: TRBD1 (5 bases). The V end was cut by 3 bases, the J end by 0 bases, with 7 bases between. Germline V gene sequence: CDR1 SGHTA, CDR2 FQGTGA. This CDR3 has 14 amino acids.

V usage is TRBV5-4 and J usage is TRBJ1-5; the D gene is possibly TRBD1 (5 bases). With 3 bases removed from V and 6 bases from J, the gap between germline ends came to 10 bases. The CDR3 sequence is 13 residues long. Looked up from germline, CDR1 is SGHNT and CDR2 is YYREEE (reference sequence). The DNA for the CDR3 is TGTGCCAGCAGCTCGGGTAGGGGTCAGCCCCAGCATTTT. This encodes CASSSGRGQPQHF.

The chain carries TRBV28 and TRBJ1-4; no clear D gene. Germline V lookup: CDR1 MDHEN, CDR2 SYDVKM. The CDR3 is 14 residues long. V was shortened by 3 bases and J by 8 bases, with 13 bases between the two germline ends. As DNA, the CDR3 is TGTGCCAGCAGTTTGGTTGGGAAGCGGGAAAAACTGTTTTTT. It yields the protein CASSLVGKREKLFF.

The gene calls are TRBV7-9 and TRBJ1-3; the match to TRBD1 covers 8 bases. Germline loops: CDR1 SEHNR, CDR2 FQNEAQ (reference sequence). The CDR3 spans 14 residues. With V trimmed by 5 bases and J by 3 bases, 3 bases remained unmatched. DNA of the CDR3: TGTGCCAGCAGCCCCACAGGGGGTGGAAACACCATATATTTT. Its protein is CASSPTGGGNTIYF.

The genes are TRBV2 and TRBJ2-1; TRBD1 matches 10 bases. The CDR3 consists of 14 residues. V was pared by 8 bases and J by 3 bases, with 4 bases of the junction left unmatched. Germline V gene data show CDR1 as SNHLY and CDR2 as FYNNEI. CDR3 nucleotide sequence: TGTGCCAGCGGTCGGACAGGGGGCTACAATGAGCAGTTCTTC. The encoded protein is CASGRTGGYNEQFF.

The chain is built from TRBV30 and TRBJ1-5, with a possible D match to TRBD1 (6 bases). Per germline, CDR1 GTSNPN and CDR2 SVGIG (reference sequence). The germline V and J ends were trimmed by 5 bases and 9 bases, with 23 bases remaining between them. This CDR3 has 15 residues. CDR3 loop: CAWSMGTQGWVPQHF. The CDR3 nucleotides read TGTGCCTGGTCCATGGGGACACAGGGTTGGGTGCCCCAGCATTTT.

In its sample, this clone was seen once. CDR3 DNA: TGTGCCAACCGGCCCCGGGACGGAAACACTGAAGCTTTCTTT. Protein: CANRPRDGNTEAFF. J is TRBJ1-1 and V is TRBV21-1. TRBV21-1 is noted as a pseudogene. This CDR3 region has 14 residues.

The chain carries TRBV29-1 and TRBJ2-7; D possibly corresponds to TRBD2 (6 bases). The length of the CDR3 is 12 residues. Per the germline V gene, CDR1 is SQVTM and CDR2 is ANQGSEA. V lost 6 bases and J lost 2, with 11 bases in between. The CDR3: CSVRGDTYEQYF. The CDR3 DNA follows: TGCAGCGTCCGCGGGGATACCTACGAGCAGTACTTC.

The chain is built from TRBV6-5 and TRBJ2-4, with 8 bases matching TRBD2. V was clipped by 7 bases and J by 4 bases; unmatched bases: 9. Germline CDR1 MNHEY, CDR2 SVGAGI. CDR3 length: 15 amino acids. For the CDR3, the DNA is TGTGCCAGCACCCTTAGCGGGGAGGCAAAAAACATTCAGTACTTC. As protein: CASTLSGEAKNIQYF.

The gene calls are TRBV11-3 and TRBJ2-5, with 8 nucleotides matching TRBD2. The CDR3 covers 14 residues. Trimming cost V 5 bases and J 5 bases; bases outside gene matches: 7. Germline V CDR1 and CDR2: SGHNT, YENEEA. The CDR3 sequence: CASSPRAGAETQYF. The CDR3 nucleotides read TGTGCCAGCAGCCCCCGAGCGGGAGCGGAGACCCAGTACTTC.

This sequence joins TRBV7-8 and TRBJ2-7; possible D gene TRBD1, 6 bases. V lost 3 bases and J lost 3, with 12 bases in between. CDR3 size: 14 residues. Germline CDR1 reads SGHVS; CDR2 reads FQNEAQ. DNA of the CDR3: TGTGCCAGCAGCTTTGGGACACGGAGCTACGAGCAGTACTTC. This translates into CASSFGTRSYEQYF. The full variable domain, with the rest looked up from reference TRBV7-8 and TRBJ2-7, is GAGVSQSPRYKVAKRGQDVALRCDPISGHVSLFWYQQALGQGPEFLTYFQNEAQLDKSGLPSDRFFAERPEGSVSTLKIQRTQQEDSAVYLCASSFGTRSYEQYFGPGTRLTVT.

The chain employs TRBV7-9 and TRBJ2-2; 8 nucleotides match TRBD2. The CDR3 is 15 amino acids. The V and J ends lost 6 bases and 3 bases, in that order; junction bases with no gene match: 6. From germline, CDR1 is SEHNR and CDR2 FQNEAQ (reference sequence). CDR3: CASRAGVTYTGELFF. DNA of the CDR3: TGTGCCAGCAGAGCGGGAGTGACGTACACCGGGGAGCTGTTTTTT.

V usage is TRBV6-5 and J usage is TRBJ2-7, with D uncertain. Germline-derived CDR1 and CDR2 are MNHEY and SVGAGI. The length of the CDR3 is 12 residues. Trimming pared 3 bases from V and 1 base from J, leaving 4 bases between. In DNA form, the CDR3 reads TGTGCCAGCAGTTATGAATCCTACGAGCAGTACTTC. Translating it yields CASSYESYEQYF.

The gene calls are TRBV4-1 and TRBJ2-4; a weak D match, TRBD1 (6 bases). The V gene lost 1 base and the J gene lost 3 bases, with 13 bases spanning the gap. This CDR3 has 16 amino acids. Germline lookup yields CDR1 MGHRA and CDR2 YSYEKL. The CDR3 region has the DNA TGCGCCAGCAGCCAAGGGATGTCCAGGGGCAAAAACATTCAGTACTTC. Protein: CASSQGMSRGKNIQYF.